One and the same sample provided the 12 T cell receptor beta chains below, sequenced in a study of OX40 agonist ivuxolimab in advanced cancers. TCRdb's table, derived via immunoSEQ multiplex PCR, lists solely in-frame clones and lacks some. The repertoire has more than 85,000 clones, approximately 90% of them found once; the top ten carry 0.31%. Sequenced here: CD4+ or CD8+ T cells sorted from blood, sampled in a trial of the OX40 agonist ivuxolimab. The receptors were gathered from an adult with an advanced solid tumor such as melanoma, head and neck, liver or kidney cancer.

The chain has TRBV7-2 and TRBJ1-5, with unresolved D. V was cut by 1 base and J by 10 bases, with 17 bases left in between. CDR1 and CDR2 (germline): SGHTA, FQGNSA. The CDR3 totals 15 residues. This CDR3 reads CASSLEGFGTSPQHF. In DNA, the CDR3 is TGTGCCAGCAGCTTAGAGGGCTTTGGTACGTCCCCCCAGCATTTT. Complete variable domain (other parts from reference TRBV7-2 and TRBJ1-5): GAGVSQSPSNKVTEKGKDVELRCDPISGHTALYWYRQSLGQGLEFLIYFQGNSAPDKSGLPSDRFSAERTGGSVSTLTIQRTQQEDSAVYLCASSLEGFGTSPQHFGDGTRLSIL.

J is TRBJ2-7 and V is TRBV5-1; D unclear. Trimming took off 8 bases at V and 4 bases at J, with 22 bases between the two ends. Germline V gene data show CDR1 as SGHRS and CDR2 as YFSETQ. This CDR3 contains 15 residues. The CDR3 DNA follows: TGCGCCAGTCGTCGTGAGACCGGATCCCCGTACGAGCAGTACTTC. Translated: CASRRETGSPYEQYF.

This chain connects TRBV30 to TRBJ1-3; D may be TRBD1 (6 bases). Trimming took 2 bases from V and 0 from J, leaving 11 bases between them. The CDR3 spans 15 residues. The germline V gene has CDR1 GTSNPN and CDR2 SVGIG (reference sequence). The CDR3 reads CAWSLQGISGNTIYF. The CDR3, as DNA: TGTGCCTGGAGTTTACAGGGAATCTCTGGAAACACCATATATTTT.

The chain is built from TRBV5-6 and TRBJ2-5; 9 bases map to TRBD2. The germline gives CDR1 SGHDT, CDR2 YYEEEE. The ends lost 3 bases at V and 2 bases at J; junction bases unmatched: 2. The CDR3 has 14 residues. CDR3 nucleotide sequence: TGTGCCAGCAGCTGGACTAGCGTGCAAGAGACCCAGTACTTC. Its protein is CASSWTSVQETQYF.

The V gene is TRBV19, the J gene TRBJ2-2; no clear D gene. CDR1 LNHDA and CDR2 SQIVND come from the germline V gene (reference sequence). The CDR3 has 19 amino acids. The V end lost 4 bases, the J end lost 6 bases, and 27 bases lay between the germline ends. The CDR3 DNA is TGTGCCAGTAGTACCCTCATGACCGGGTCGAACCCGCCGCCCGGGGAGCTGTTTTTT. This codes for CASSTLMTGSNPPPGELFF.

The chain carries TRBV7-3 and TRBJ1-1; no reliable D call. Germline-derived CDR1 and CDR2 are SGHTA and FQGTGA. Deletions cut 8 bases from V and 9 bases from J, with 13 bases between. The CDR3 covers 11 residues. CDR3 nucleotides: TGTGCCAGCGGTCAGCGGTCGAAAGCTTTCTTT. Its translation: CASGQRSKAFF. The variable domain in full, completed from reference TRBV7-3 and TRBJ1-1, reads GAGVSQTPSNKVTEKGKYVELRCDPISGHTALYWYRQSLGQGPEFLIYFQGTGAADDSGLPNDRFFAVRPEGSVSTLKIQRTERGDSAVYLCASGQRSKAFFGQGTRLTVV.

The sample holds one count of this clone. The V call is TRBV29-1, the J call TRBJ2-7, with D perhaps matching TRBD2 (5 bases). From germline, CDR1 is SQVTM and CDR2 ANQGSEA. Trimming stripped 6 bases from V and 2 bases from J, with 14 bases between. CDR3 length: 13 residues. This CDR3 reads CSVTRTETYEQYF. For the CDR3, the DNA is TGCAGCGTGACCCGGACTGAGACCTACGAGCAGTACTTC.

The chain links TRBV7-2 to TRBJ2-2; D is possibly TRBD1 (6 bases). Germline loops: CDR1 SGHTA, CDR2 FQGNSA. The CDR3 is made up of 16 amino acids. V was clipped by 0 bases and J by 5 bases, with 13 bases between them. CDR3 region: CASSLALQGATGELFF. CDR3 coding DNA: TGTGCCAGCAGCTTAGCGCTACAGGGTGCAACCGGGGAGCTGTTTTTT. Full variable domain (remainder filled in from reference TRBV7-2 and TRBJ2-2): GAGVSQSPSNKVTEKGKDVELRCDPISGHTALYWYRQSLGQGLEFLIYFQGNSAPDKSGLPSDRFSAERTGGSVSTLTIQRTQQEDSAVYLCASSLALQGATGELFFGEGSRLTVL.

The chain has TRBV5-1 and TRBJ2-7, with 7 bases matching TRBD2. Germline assignment: CDR1 SGHRS and CDR2 YFSETQ. The CDR3 has 15 residues. Trimming took 0 bases from V and 2 from J; bases not matched to a gene: 5. The CDR3 spells CASSLVGGGAYEQYF. The CDR3 DNA sequence: TGCGCCAGCAGCTTGGTAGGCGGGGGTGCCTACGAGCAGTACTTC.

The chain is built from TRBV6-6 and TRBJ1-5; weak D call: TRBD1 (5 bases). The ends were cut back, 5 bases at V and 3 bases at J, with 11 bases in the middle. Per the germline V gene, CDR1 is MNHNY and CDR2 is SVGAGI (reference sequence). This CDR3 region has 14 residues. The CDR3 nucleotides are TGTGCCAGCAGTCCCCGGGGCGACAATCAGCCCCAGCATTTT. As protein: CASSPRGDNQPQHF.

The chain links TRBV5-5 to TRBJ2-5, with 8 bases fitting TRBD1. V was clipped by 3 bases and J by 4 bases; unmatched bases: 8. The CDR3 runs to 15 residues. CDR1 SGHKS and CDR2 YYEKEE come from the germline V gene (reference sequence). The CDR3 here is CASSSRTGWGETQYF. In DNA form, the CDR3 reads TGTGCCAGCAGCTCCCGGACAGGGTGGGGAGAGACCCAGTACTTC.

V and J are TRBV5-5 and TRBJ2-1; 11 nucleotides line up with TRBD2. The CDR3 totals 14 residues. Germline V CDR1 and CDR2: SGHKS, YYEKEE (reference sequence). Trimming at V came to 7 bases and at J to 8 bases, leaving 8 bases not matched to a gene. The CDR3 is CASYSSGRQHEQFF. CDR3 DNA sequence: TGTGCCAGCTATTCTAGCGGGAGGCAGCATGAGCAGTTCTTC.